The clone carrying this T cell receptor beta chain was seen a handful of times. Germline loops: CDR1 SGHVS, CDR2 FQNEAQ. The CDR3 has 14 amino acids. Trimming left V 5 bases short and J 1 base short, with 11 bases between. The data derive from a study of human T cells and chemical hapten exposure. TCRdb recomputed calls from the RACE reads with MiXCR, one row per CDR3 protein. In the table there are 35,000 to 45,000 distinct CDR3 sequences, roughly an eighth of which are singletons. Documented time point: pre-sensitization, week 0. Documented treatment: therapeutic diphenylcyclopropenone sensitization with weekly scalp DPC.

The V gene is TRBV7-8, the J gene TRBJ1-2; tentative D call: TRBD1 (5 bases). The sample was whole blood, taken in connection with sensitization to the hapten diphenylcyclopropenone (DPC). The sequence was collected from a woman under 40 with alopecia areata. Some clones in this sample may be carry-over from other donors' samples. CDR3: CASSPRGDNYGYTF. The DNA for the CDR3 is TGTGCCAGCAGCCCCCGAGGGGATAACTATGGCTACACCTTC.